Below are 9 T cell receptor beta chains sequenced from a single sample in a study of blood T cell repertoires in COVID-19. Clones were sequenced by immunoSEQ multiplex PCR, and TCRdb holds only the in-frame ones, with some missing. The table records some 670,000 clones, 75% to 90% of them present only once. The sequenced sample was peripheral blood. Receptor source: a woman between 18 and 29 years old with acute or convalescent COVID-19.

The CDR3 loop is CASSVRTSGTSTDTQYF. The CDR3 bases are TGTGCCAGCAGCGTCCGGACTAGCGGAACTAGCACAGATACGCAGTATTTT. V is TRBV7-9 and J is TRBJ2-3; 10 bases map to TRBD2. The CDR3 totals 17 residues. Unmatched junction bases numbered 8, after V lost 5 bases and J lost 0 bases. Germline values: CDR1 SEHNR, CDR2 FQNEAQ (reference sequence).

The chain has TRBV6-1 and TRBJ2-2; D is perhaps TRBD2 (6 bases). The V end was cut by 4 bases, the J end by 0 bases, with 12 bases between. Germline loops: CDR1 MNHNS, CDR2 SASEGT. This CDR3 is 16 amino acids long. As DNA, the CDR3 is TGTGCCAGCAGTGGAAAGGGACTCGCGAACACCGGGGAGCTGTTTTTT. It translates to CASSGKGLANTGELFF.

This chain joins TRBV7-6 and TRBJ1-6, with a tentative D call TRBD1 (5 bases). CDR3 length: 15 residues. Germline CDR1 reads SGHVS; CDR2 reads FNYEAQ. Deletions cut 5 bases from V and 2 bases from J, with 10 bases between. The CDR3 region is CASSPEGTYNSPLHF. In DNA, the CDR3 is TGTGCCAGCAGCCCGGAGGGGACCTATAATTCACCCCTCCACTTT.

The J gene is TRBJ1-6, the V gene TRBV7-6; 9 bases align to TRBD1. This CDR3 comprises 15 residues. CDR1 is SGHVS and CDR2 is FNYEAQ in the germline V gene. The ends lost 3 bases at V and 9 bases at J; junction bases unmatched: 6. In DNA, the CDR3 is TGTGCCAGCAGCTTGGGACAGGGTCCTAGTTCACCCCTCCACTTT. Translating it yields CASSLGQGPSSPLHF.

This clone was found a few times. This could be a read error, since a much larger clone is one nucleotide away. The CDR3 protein is CASSLQGTGELFF. CDR3 DNA sequence: TGTGCCAGCAGCTTACAGGGGACCGGGGAGCTGTTTTTT. V usage is TRBV11-2 and J usage is TRBJ2-2, with D possibly TRBD1 on 6 matching bases. Trimming took off 2 bases at V and 5 bases at J, with 6 bases between the two ends. This CDR3 is built from 13 residues. Germline CDR1 reads SGHAT; CDR2 reads FQNNGV.

J is TRBJ2-3 and V is TRBV4-3, with 13 bases identical to TRBD2. The CDR3 runs 18 residues. The germline V gene has CDR1 LGHNA and CDR2 YSLEER. Losses at the gene ends were 0 bases for V and 6 bases for J; bases not matched to a gene: 9. CDR3 DNA sequence: TGCGCCAGCAGCCAAGATGCGGCGACTAGCGGGGGGCTGGATACGCAGTATTTT. Protein sequence: CASSQDAATSGGLDTQYF.

The CDR3 region has the DNA TGTGCCAGCAGCCCACAGGGGTTCACTGAAGCTTTCTTT. Residues: CASSPQGFTEAFF. This chain uses TRBV7-3 with TRBJ1-1; 7 bases fit TRBD1. Looked up from germline, CDR1 is SGHTA and CDR2 is FQGTGA. The CDR3 runs to 13 residues. The V and J ends lost 5 bases and 4 bases, in that order; junction bases with no gene match: 4.

The chain recombines TRBV7-2 with TRBJ2-3; 11 nucleotides match TRBD2. This CDR3 has 15 residues. Germline V gene data show CDR1 as SGHTA and CDR2 as FQGNSA. After removal of 6 bases from V and 4 bases from J, the junction contained 6 bases not matched to a gene. The CDR3: CASSLGLAAPDTQYF. DNA for the CDR3: TGTGCCAGCAGTCTGGGACTAGCGGCCCCAGATACGCAGTATTTT.

The gene calls are TRBV5-3 and TRBJ2-1; D uncertain. TRBV5-3 is noted as an ORF with a role that remains uncertain. The CDR3 spans 16 residues. Trimming cost V 2 bases and J 3 bases, with 15 bases left between them. The CDR3 nucleotides are TGTGCCAGAAGCTTCCCAGGTCCCGAGTGCTACAATGAGCAGTTCTTC. Translation gives CARSFPGPECYNEQFF.